The subject of this entry is one T cell receptor (beta chain). This sample stems from a study of shared clonotypes between healthy human individuals. CDR3 length equals 16 residues. V shed 0 bases, J shed 8 bases, and the junction held 9 bases outside the gene matches. Germline V CDR1 and CDR2: SGDLS, YYNGEE. Measured with immunoSEQ multiplex PCR; TCRdb has only the in-frame clones, and not every one. The repertoire holds some 2,000,000 clones, with 95% as singletons. The source of this sequence is a man between 18 and 35 years old in good health. The chain has TRBV9 and TRBJ1-4; 8 bases agree with TRBD1. The sequencing sample was made of naive CD4+ T cells sorted from blood. Sample subset: CD45RA+ positively selected. CDR3 loop: CASSVDPGQGGEKLFF. The CDR3 nucleotides read TGTGCCAGCAGCGTAGACCCAGGACAGGGTGGGGAAAAACTGTTTTTT.